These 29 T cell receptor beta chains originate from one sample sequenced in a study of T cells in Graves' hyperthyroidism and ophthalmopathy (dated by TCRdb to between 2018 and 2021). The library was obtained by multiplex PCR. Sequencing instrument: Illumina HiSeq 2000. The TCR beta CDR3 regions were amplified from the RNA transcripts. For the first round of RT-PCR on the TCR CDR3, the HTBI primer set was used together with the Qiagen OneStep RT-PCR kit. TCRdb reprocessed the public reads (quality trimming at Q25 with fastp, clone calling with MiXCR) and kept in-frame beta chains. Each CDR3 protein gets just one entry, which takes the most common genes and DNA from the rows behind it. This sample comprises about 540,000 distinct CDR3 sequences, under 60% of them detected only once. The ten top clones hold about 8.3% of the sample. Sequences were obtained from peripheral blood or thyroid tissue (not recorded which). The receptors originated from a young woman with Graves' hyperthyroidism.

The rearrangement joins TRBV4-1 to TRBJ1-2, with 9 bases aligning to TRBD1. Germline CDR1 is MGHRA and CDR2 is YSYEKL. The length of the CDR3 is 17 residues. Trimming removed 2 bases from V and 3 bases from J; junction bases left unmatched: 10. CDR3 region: CASSQTPGTGSYYGYTF. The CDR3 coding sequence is TGCGCCAGCAGCCAAACGCCCGGGACAGGGTCTTACTATGGCTACACCTTC.

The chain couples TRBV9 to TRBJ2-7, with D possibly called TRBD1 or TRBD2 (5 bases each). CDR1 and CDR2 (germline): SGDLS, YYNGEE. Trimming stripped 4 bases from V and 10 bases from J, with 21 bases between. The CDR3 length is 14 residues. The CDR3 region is CASSQLWTKGDQYF. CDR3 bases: TGTGCCAGCAGCCAATTATGGACAAAGGGAGACCAGTACTTC.

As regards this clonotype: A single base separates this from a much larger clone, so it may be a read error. CDR3 in DNA: TGTGCCATCAGCAAGACGGGAGGAACAGGTACGCAGTATTTT. Translation gives CAISKTGGTGTQYF. J is TRBJ2-3 and V is TRBV10-3; 7 bases are a match to TRBD2. The CDR3 is 14 residues long. Germline lookup yields CDR1 ENHRY and CDR2 SYGVKD.

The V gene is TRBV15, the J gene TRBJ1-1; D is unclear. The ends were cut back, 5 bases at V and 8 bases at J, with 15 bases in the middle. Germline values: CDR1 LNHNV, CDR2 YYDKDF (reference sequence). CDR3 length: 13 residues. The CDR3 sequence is CATSSSTVGEAFF. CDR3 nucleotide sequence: TGTGCCACCAGCTCATCGACTGTAGGGGAAGCTTTCTTT.

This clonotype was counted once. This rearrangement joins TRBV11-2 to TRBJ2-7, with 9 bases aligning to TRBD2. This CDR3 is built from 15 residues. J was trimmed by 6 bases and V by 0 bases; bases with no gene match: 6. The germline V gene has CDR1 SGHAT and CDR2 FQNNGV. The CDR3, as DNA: TGTGCCAGCAGCTTAGATTACGCGGGAGGGATCGAGCAGTACTTC. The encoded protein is CASSLDYAGGIEQYF.

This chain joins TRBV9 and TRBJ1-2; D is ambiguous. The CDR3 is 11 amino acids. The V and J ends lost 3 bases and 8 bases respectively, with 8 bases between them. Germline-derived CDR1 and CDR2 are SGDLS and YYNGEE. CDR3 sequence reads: CASSDMGGYTF. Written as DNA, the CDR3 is TGTGCCAGCAGCGACATGGGGGGCTACACCTTC. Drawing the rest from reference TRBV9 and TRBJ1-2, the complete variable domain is DSGVTQTPKHLITATGQRVTLRCSPRSGDLSVYWYQQSLDQGLQFLIQYYNGEERAKGNILERFSAQQFPDLHSELNLSSLELGDSALYFCASSDMGGYTFGSGTRLTVV.

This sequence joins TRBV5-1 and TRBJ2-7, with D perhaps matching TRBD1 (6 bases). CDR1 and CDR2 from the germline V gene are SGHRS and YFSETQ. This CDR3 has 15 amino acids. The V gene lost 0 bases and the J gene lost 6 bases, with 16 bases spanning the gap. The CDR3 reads CASSLGHSRDTEQYF. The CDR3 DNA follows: TGCGCCAGCAGCTTGGGACACAGCAGGGACACCGAGCAGTACTTC.

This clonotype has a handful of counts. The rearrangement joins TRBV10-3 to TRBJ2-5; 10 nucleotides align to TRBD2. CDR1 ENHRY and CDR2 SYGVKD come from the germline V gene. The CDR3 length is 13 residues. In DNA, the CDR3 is TGTGCTCAACCGACTAGCGGGCAAGAGACCCAGTACTTC. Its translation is CAQPTSGQETQYF.

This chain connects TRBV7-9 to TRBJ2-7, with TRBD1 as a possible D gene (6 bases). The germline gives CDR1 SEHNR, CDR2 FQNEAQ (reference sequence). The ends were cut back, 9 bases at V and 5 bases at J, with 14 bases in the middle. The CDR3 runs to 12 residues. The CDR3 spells CASSDRWDEQYF. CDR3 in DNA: TGTGCCAGTAGCGACAGGTGGGACGAGCAGTACTTC. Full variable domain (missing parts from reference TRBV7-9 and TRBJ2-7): DTGVSQNPRHKITKRGQNVTFRCDPISEHNRLYWYRQTLGQGPEFLTYFQNEAQLEKSRLLSDRFSAERPKGSFSTLEIQRTEQGDSAMYLCASSDRWDEQYFGPGTRLTVT.

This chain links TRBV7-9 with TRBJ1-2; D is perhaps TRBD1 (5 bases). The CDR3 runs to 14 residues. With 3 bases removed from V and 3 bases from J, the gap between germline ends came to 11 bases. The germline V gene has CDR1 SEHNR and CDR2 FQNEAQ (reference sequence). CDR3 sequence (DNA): TGTGCCAGCAGCTTTGGGGACGGCTACTATGGCTACACCTTC. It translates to CASSFGDGYYGYTF.

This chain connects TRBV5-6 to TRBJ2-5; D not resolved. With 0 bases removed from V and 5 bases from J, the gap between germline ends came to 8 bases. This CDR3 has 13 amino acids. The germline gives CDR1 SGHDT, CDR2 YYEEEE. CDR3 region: CASSLGTYETQYF. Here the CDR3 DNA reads TGTGCCAGCAGCTTGGGGACGTACGAGACCCAGTACTTC.

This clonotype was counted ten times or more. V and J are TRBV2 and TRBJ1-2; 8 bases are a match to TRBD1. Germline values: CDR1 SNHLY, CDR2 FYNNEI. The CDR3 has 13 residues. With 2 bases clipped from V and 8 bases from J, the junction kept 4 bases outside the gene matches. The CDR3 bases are TGTGCCAGCAGTGAAAACAGGGGGGGGGGCTACACCTTC. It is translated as CASSENRGGGYTF.

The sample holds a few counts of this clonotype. The CDR3 loop reads CASSLAGGEQFF. DNA for the CDR3: TGTGCCAGCAGCTTAGCTGGCGGGGAGCAGTTCTTC. The chain joins TRBV7-9 to TRBJ2-1, with TRBD2 as a possible D gene (5 bases). Trimming cost V 0 bases and J 10 bases, with 7 bases left between them. The CDR3 consists of 12 residues. From germline, CDR1 is SEHNR and CDR2 FQNEAQ (reference sequence).

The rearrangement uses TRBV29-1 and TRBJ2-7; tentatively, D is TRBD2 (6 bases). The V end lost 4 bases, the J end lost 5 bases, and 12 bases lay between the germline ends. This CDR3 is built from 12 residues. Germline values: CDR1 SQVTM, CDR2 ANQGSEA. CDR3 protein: CSVVGGGDEQYF. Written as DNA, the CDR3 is TGCAGCGTTGTGGGGGGAGGTGACGAGCAGTACTTC.

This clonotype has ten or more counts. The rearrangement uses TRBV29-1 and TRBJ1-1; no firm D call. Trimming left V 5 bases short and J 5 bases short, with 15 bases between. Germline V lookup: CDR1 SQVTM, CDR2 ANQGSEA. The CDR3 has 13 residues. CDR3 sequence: CSVWSGKETEAFF. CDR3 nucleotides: TGCAGCGTTTGGAGTGGGAAGGAGACTGAAGCTTTCTTT.

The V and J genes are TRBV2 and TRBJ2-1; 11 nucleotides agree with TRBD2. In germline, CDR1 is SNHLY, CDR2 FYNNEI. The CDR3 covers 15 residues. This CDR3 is CALKEGTSGRNEQFF. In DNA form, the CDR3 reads TGTGCACTTAAGGAGGGAACTAGCGGGAGAAATGAGCAGTTCTTC.

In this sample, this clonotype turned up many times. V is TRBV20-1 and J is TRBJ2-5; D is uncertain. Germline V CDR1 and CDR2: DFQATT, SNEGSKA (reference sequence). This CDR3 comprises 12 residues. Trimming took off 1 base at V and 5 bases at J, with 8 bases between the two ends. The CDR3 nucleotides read TGCAGTGCTAGAGGGGGTGGGGAGACCCAGTACTTC. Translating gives CSARGGGETQYF.

The CDR3 region has the DNA TGTGCCAGCAGCGGAGGTGGGACAGGCTCCTATAATTCACCCCTCCACTTT. Amino acids: CASSGGGTGSYNSPLHF. This chain joins TRBV11-1 and TRBJ1-6; TRBD1 matches at 8 bases. The CDR3 is made up of 17 amino acids. Germline assignment: CDR1 SGHAT and CDR2 FQDESV (reference sequence). The V gene end was trimmed by 5 bases and the J gene end by 0 bases; junction bases not matched to a gene: 6.

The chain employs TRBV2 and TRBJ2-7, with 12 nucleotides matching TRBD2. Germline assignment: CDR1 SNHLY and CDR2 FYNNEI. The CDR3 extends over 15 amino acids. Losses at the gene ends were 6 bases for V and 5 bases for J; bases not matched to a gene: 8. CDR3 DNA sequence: TGTGCCAGCAGCCAAGAGACTAGCGGGAGCAACGAGCAGTACTTC. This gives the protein CASSQETSGSNEQYF.

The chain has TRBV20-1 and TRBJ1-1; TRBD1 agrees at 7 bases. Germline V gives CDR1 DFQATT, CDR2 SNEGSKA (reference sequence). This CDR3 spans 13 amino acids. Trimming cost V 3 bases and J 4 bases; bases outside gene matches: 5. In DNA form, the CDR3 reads TGCAGTGCTAGCCGGGCAGGGGGCACTGAAGCTTTCTTT. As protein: CSASRAGGTEAFF.

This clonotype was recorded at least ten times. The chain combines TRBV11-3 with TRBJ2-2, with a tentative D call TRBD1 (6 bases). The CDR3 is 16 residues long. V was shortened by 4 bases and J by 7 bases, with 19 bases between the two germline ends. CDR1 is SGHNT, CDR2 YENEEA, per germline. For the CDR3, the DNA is TGTGCCAGCAGCTCCCTTCACGACAGGATGGTCGGGGAGCTGTTTTTT. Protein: CASSSLHDRMVGELFF.

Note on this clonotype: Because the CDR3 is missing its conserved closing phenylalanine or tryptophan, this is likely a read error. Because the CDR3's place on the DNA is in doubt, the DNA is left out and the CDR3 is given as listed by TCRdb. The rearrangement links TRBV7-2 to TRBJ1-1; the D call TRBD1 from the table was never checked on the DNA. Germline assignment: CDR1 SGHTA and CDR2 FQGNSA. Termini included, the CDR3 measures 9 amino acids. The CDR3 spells CASSLATAP.

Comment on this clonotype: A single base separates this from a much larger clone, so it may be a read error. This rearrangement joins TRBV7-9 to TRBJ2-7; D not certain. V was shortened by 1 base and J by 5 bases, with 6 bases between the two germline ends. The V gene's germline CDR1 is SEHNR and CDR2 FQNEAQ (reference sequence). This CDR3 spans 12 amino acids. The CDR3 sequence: CASSLEGHEQYF. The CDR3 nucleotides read TGTGCCAGCAGCTTAGAAGGCCACGAGCAGTACTTC.

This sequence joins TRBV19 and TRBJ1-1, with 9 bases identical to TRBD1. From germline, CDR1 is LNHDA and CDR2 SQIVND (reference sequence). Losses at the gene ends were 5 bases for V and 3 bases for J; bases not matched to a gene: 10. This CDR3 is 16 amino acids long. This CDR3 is CASSDRAGQGDTEAFF. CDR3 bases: TGTGCCAGTAGTGACCGGGCGGGACAGGGAGACACTGAAGCTTTCTTT.

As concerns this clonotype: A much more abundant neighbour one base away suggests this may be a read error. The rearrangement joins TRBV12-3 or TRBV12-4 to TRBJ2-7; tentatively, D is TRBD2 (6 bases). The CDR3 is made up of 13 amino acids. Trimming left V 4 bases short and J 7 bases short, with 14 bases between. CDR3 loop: CASSWRLVGEQYF. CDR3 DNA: TGTGCCAGCAGTTGGCGACTAGTAGGTGAGCAGTACTTC.

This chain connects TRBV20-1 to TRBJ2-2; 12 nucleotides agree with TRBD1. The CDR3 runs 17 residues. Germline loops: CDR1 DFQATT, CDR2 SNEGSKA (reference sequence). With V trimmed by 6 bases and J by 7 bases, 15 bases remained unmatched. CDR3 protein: CSASHPGQGALNGELFF. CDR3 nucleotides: TGCAGTGCGTCCCACCCGGGACAGGGGGCGCTGAACGGGGAGCTGTTTTTT.

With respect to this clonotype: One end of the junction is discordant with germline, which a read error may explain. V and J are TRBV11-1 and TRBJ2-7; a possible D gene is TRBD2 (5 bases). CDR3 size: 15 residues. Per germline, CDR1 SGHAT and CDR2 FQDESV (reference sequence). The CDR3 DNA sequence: TGTGCCAGCAGCTTAGGCGGAGGAAGCTCCTACGAGCGGTACTTC. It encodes CASSLGGGSSYERYF.

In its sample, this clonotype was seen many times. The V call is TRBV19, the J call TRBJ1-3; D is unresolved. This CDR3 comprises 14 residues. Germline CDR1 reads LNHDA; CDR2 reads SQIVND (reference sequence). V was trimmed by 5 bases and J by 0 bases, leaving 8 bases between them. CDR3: CASSFGSSGNTIYF. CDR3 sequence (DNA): TGTGCCAGTAGTTTTGGGAGCTCTGGAAACACCATATATTTT.

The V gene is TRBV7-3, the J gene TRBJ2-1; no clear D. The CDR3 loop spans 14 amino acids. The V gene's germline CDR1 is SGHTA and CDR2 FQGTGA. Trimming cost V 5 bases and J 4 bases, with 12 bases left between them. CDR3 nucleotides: TGTGCCAGCAGCCTAAGGGCCGGTTACAATGAGCAGTTCTTC. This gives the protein CASSLRAGYNEQFF.